These T cell receptor beta chains were read from a single sample in a study of blood T cell repertoires in COVID-19. Using immunoSEQ multiplex PCR, the repertoire was profiled, and TCRdb retains in-frame clones only, with some absent. The sample has roughly 430,000 clones; 88% are singletons. Sequencing input: PBMCs or T cells enriched from blood (not recorded which). The origin of the receptors is a woman aged 40 to 55 with acute COVID-19. Each CDR3 is given with its conserved first and last residue. The D gene is left open where the match is weak.

d_gene,v_gene,len,CDR3aa
-,TRBV15,14,CATSTNTGNYGYTF
-,TRBV19,14,CASSISQVYNEQFF
TRBD1,TRBV6-5,14,CASSNRGRATEAFF
-,TRBV9,14,CASSRQAINYGYTF
TRBD1,TRBV24-1,17,CATSGPSTGVSPDTQYF
-,TRBV5-4,15,CASSWPTGANYGYTF
TRBD1,TRBV4-1,15,CASSQWTGPFYGYTF
TRBD1,TRBV15,16,CATSSNPEGAVYGYTF
-,TRBV7-2,13,CASSFTGNYGYTF
TRBD1,TRBV7-8,16,CASSLAGQGSGNEQYF
-,TRBV4-1,16,CASSQVGGAPTDTQYF
TRBD2,TRBV24-1,15,CATGRGGTTQETQYF
-,TRBV6-5,15,CASSLDSAGYQPQHF
-,TRBV20-1,10,CSAISDTQYF
-,TRBV9,14,CASSVGGPGNTIYF
TRBD2,TRBV11-2,17,CASSLDQLAGAYNEQFF
-,TRBV5-1,13,CASSLDRNTEAFF
TRBD1,TRBV25-1,15,CASSALQGAGEKLFF
-,TRBV5-1,14,CASSLVPDSYGYTF
-,TRBV7-6,12,CASSPGDTEAFF
-,TRBV28,15,CASSLLGLMNTEAFF
-,TRBV11-3,17,CASSYPGLADSTDTQYF
-,TRBV29-1,12,CSVDRQNYGYTF
-,TRBV18,11,CASRRDTEAFF
-,TRBV3-1/TRBV3-2,18,CASSQDKRSRATNEKLFF
-,TRBV29-1,17,CSVGYRSAALRNGGYTF